The present entry profiles one TCR beta chain with its context. The protocol was immunoSEQ multiplex PCR, while the TCRdb copy is restricted to in-frame clones and leaves out a portion. The sample shows around 400,000 clones, roughly four fifths of them seen only once. Trimming removed 3 bases from V and 6 bases from J; junction bases left unmatched: 4. Germline V lookup: CDR1 GTSNPN, CDR2 SVGIG (reference sequence). This CDR3 comprises 12 residues. This entry belongs to a study of blood T cell repertoires in COVID-19. Study details: From the United States, Italy and Spain came samples of acute and convalescent COVID-19. PBMCs, B-cell-depleted T cells, or T cells were the source of the cDNA or gDNA that made up the material.

Membership in each cohort depended on participant-reported clinical history. Donors in Cohort 3 counted as recovered after two negative PCRs, clearance, or symptom resolution. The V gene is TRBV30, the J gene TRBJ2-7; 8 nucleotides agree with TRBD1. The specimen sequenced was PBMCs or T cells enriched from blood (not recorded which). The sequence was obtained from a woman aged 45-59 years who had recovered from COVID-19. This CDR3 reads CAWSLDRVEQYF. CDR3 DNA: TGTGCCTGGAGCCTGGACAGGGTCGAGCAGTACTTC.